This T cell receptor beta chain was sequenced in a study of OX40 agonist ivuxolimab in advanced cancers. Study-wide context: Three individuals attained partial responses, comprising one hepatocellular carcinoma case and two cutaneous melanoma cases. Study-wide findings and caveats: Expanded peripheral T-cell antigen specificity went undetermined. The CD4+ and CD8+ T cells in the blood had expanded clonally by week 6 at 0.1 to 3.0 mg/kg.

The CDR3 has 13 residues. Trimming took 4 bases from V and 2 from J, leaving 9 bases between them. CDR1 SGHTA and CDR2 FQGNSA come from the germline V gene. Turning to this clone: No antigen is known for it.

The method was immunoSEQ multiplex PCR; TCRdb's version includes in-frame clones alone and lacks a portion of them. Among around 25,000 clones, about 76% were seen once, and the ten largest hold roughly 18%. This chain uses TRBV7-2 with TRBJ2-7; D uncertain. The material sequenced was CD4+ or CD8+ T cells sorted from blood, taken in a trial of the OX40 agonist ivuxolimab. The sequence was obtained from an adult with an advanced solid tumor such as melanoma, head and neck, liver or kidney cancer. The CDR3 sequence: CASSSALAYEQYF. Here the CDR3 DNA reads TGTGCCAGCAGCTCCGCGCTAGCCTACGAGCAGTACTTC.